These 24 T cell receptor beta chains were sequenced from one sample in a study of cytomegalovirus exposure and HLA in healthy donors. Amplification used 60 Vbeta primers and 13 Jbeta primers. Assay: immunoSEQ multiplex PCR; the TCRdb copy retains only in-frame clones and omits some. This sample has 130,000 or so clones, with just under 75% found just once. Sequencing was carried out using PBMCs. The receptor source for this set is a middle-aged man in good health and CMV-seropositive.

V and J are TRBV27 and TRBJ1-1; TRBD1 aligns across 8 bases. CDR1 is MNHEY and CDR2 is SMNVEV in the germline V gene (reference sequence). V dropped 3 bases and J dropped 5; count of bases not matched to a gene: 5. This CDR3 region has 14 residues. CDR3 sequence (DNA): TGTGCCAGCAGTTTCGACAGGGGCGTTACTGAAGCTTTCTTT. This sequence encodes CASSFDRGVTEAFF.

The rearrangement uses TRBV7-8 and TRBJ1-1, with 9 bases aligning to TRBD1. There are 16 residues in the CDR3. The germline gives CDR1 SGHVS, CDR2 FQNEAQ. With V trimmed by 6 bases and J by 3 bases, 11 bases remained unmatched. Written as DNA, the CDR3 is TGTGCCAGCAGTAAATTTGGGACAGGGACTGACACTGAAGCTTTCTTT. It encodes CASSKFGTGTDTEAFF.

This chain links TRBV9 with TRBJ2-2; TRBD1 matches 11 bases. V trimming: 4 bases; J trimming: 3 bases; junction bases outside the gene matches: 2. The CDR3 totals 15 residues. CDR1 and CDR2 (germline): SGDLS, YYNGEE. CDR3 nucleotides: TGTGCCAGCAGCAGGACAGGGGGCTACACCGGGGAGCTGTTTTTT. Encoded protein: CASSRTGGYTGELFF.

The table lists this clone with a count of one. This chain joins TRBV28 and TRBJ2-3; no clear D. CDR3 length: 11 residues. The germline V gene encodes CDR1 MDHEN and CDR2 SYDVKM. Trimming removed 5 bases from V and 14 bases from J, with 14 bases in between. The CDR3 loop is CASSLPPRRYF. The CDR3, as DNA: TGTGCCAGCAGTCTCCCCCCGCGCCGGTATTTT.

V and J are TRBV18 and TRBJ1-1, with D perhaps TRBD1 (5 bases). Germline V lookup: CDR1 KGHSH, CDR2 LQKENI. V dropped 0 bases and J dropped 0 bases, with 14 bases sitting between them. This CDR3 spans 17 amino acids. The DNA for the CDR3 is TGTGCCAGCTCACCACCCGAAGACAGAGATATGAACACTGAAGCTTTCTTT. Translation gives CASSPPEDRDMNTEAFF. Combining the CDR3 with reference TRBV18 and TRBJ1-1 gives the whole variable domain NAGVMQNPRHLVRRRGQEARLRCSPMKGHSHVYWYRQLPEEGLKFMVYLQKENIIDESGMPKERFSAEFPKEGPSILRIQQVVRGDSAAYFCASSPPEDRDMNTEAFFGQGTRLTVV.

This clone was recorded a few times. The chain employs TRBV7-6 and TRBJ2-7; 9 bases line up with TRBD1. Germline CDR1 reads SGHVS; CDR2 reads FNYEAQ. The CDR3 spans 16 residues. The J segment lost 5 bases and the V segment lost 5 bases, leaving 13 bases of the junction unmatched. CDR3 in DNA: TGTGCCAGCAGCCTGGCGGTTGGGACAGGGCTTCACGAGCAGTACTTC. Translation gives CASSLAVGTGLHEQYF.

The rearrangement joins TRBV9 to TRBJ1-2; possibly TRBD1 for D (5 bases). Looked up from germline, CDR1 is SGDLS and CDR2 is YYNGEE. V gave up 1 base and J gave up 2 bases, with 21 bases separating them. The CDR3 spans 18 residues. CDR3 DNA sequence: TGTGCCAGCAGCGTACAGGGTTTTCGGGCCGATTCAAACTATGGCTACACCTTC. This translates into CASSVQGFRADSNYGYTF.

The chain links TRBV6-4 to TRBJ2-2; TRBD1 matches at 12 bases. The CDR3 consists of 19 residues. Germline loops: CDR1 MRHNA, CDR2 SNTAGT. J gave up 7 bases and V 4 bases, and 16 bases lay outside the gene matches. CDR3 region: CASSAFAGTGGAYHGELFF. The CDR3 DNA reads TGTGCCAGCAGTGCCTTCGCCGGGACAGGGGGCGCTTACCACGGGGAGCTGTTTTTT.

The chain links TRBV5-4 to TRBJ1-3; TRBD1 aligns across 7 bases. The CDR3 consists of 16 residues. In germline, CDR1 is SGHNT, CDR2 YYREEE (reference sequence). Germline trimming cut 2 bases from V and 0 bases from J; bases unmatched to any gene: 5. The CDR3 sequence is CASSLGDSFSGNTIYF. CDR3 nucleotides: TGTGCCAGCAGCTTAGGGGACAGCTTCTCTGGAAACACCATATATTTT. The full variable domain, its missing parts supplied by reference TRBV5-4 and TRBJ1-3, is ETGVTQSPTHLIKTRGQQVTLRCSSQSGHNTVSWYQQALGQGPQFIFQYYREEENGRGNFPPRFSGLQFPNYSSELNVNALELDDSALYLCASSLGDSFSGNTIYFGEGSWLTVV.

This chain uses TRBV5-4 with TRBJ1-1, with D possibly matching TRBD1 (5 bases). V was pared by 1 base and J by 6 bases, with 16 bases between. Germline V gene data show CDR1 as SGHNT and CDR2 as YYREEE (reference sequence). There are 15 residues in the CDR3. CDR3 bases: TGTGCCAGCAGCTTGTCAGGGTCGGTCTCCGCTGAAGCTTTCTTT. Its protein product is CASSLSGSVSAEAFF. The whole variable domain, remainder taken from reference TRBV5-4 and TRBJ1-1, is ETGVTQSPTHLIKTRGQQVTLRCSSQSGHNTVSWYQQALGQGPQFIFQYYREEENGRGNFPPRFSGLQFPNYSSELNVNALELDDSALYLCASSLSGSVSAEAFFGQGTRLTVV.

This rearrangement joins TRBV28 to TRBJ1-4; 8 positions agree with TRBD1. The CDR3 totals 13 residues. CDR1 MDHEN and CDR2 SYDVKM come from the germline V gene. V gave up 8 bases and J gave up 10 bases; unmatched junction bases: 9. The CDR3 coding sequence is TGTGCCAGCCGGACAGGGAGGTTAGGAAAACTGTTTTTT. It codes for CASRTGRLGKLFF.

The rearrangement links TRBV23-1 to TRBJ2-7; tentatively, D is TRBD1 (6 bases). TRBV23-1 is an ORF; its function is uncertain. The CDR3 spans 17 residues. The ends were cut back, 0 bases at V and 2 bases at J, with 17 bases in the middle. The CDR3 here is CASSQSAAGRGTYEQYF. As DNA, the CDR3 is TGCGCCAGCAGTCAATCTGCTGCAGGTAGGGGGACCTACGAGCAGTACTTC.

This chain joins TRBV5-1 and TRBJ2-1; the match to TRBD2 covers 13 bases. Germline V gives CDR1 SGHRS, CDR2 YFSETQ. Trimming cost V 0 bases and J 4 bases; bases outside gene matches: 4. The CDR3 has 17 amino acids. The CDR3 nucleotides are TGCGCCAGCAGCTTGGTACTAGCGGGGGGGCGGTACAATGAGCAGTTCTTC. Translated, it gives CASSLVLAGGRYNEQFF.

Of note for this clone: Different DNA sequences within this sample yield the same CDR3. DNA of the CDR3: TGTGCCAGCAGCCATGATGCCGGTAATTCACCCCTCCACTTT. Protein: CASSHDAGNSPLHF. V is TRBV6-6 and J is TRBJ1-6; D gene ambiguous. Germline V gene data show CDR1 as MNHNY and CDR2 as SVGAGI (reference sequence). This CDR3 comprises 14 residues. Trimming took off 6 bases at V and 6 bases at J, with 12 bases between the two ends.

The chain is built from TRBV5-1 and TRBJ2-7; perhaps TRBD2 as D (6 bases). Germline V gene sequence: CDR1 SGHRS, CDR2 YFSETQ. This CDR3 comprises 13 residues. The V and J ends lost 0 bases and 6 bases respectively, with 10 bases between them. The CDR3: CASSLGDFGEQYF. In DNA form, the CDR3 reads TGCGCCAGCAGCTTGGGGGACTTCGGCGAGCAGTACTTC.

The CDR3 DNA reads as TGCGCCAGCAGCTCTCCCAAAAACCGGGACAGCCGAAAATTAGCTCAAGAGACCCAGTACTTC. Its protein is CASSSPKNRDSRKLAQETQYF. This chain links TRBV5-1 with TRBJ2-5; TRBD1 matches 7 bases. Germline-derived CDR1 and CDR2 are SGHRS and YFSETQ. This CDR3 contains 21 residues. V lost 3 bases and J lost 2; bases outside the gene matches: 25.

This clone was detected a few times. The CDR3 reads CASSPWDSRQNTEAFF. CDR3 nucleotide sequence: TGTGCCAGCAGCCCCTGGGACAGTAGACAGAACACTGAAGCTTTCTTT. V is TRBV11-2 and J is TRBJ1-1, with TRBD1 identical over 7 bases. J lost 1 base, V lost 5 bases, and 10 bases had no gene match. CDR1 is SGHAT, CDR2 FQNNGV, per germline. The CDR3 is 16 residues long.

The chain uses TRBV6-1 and TRBJ1-2; D is uncertain. V was cut by 3 bases and J by 4 bases, with 9 bases left in between. This CDR3 has 13 amino acids. In germline, CDR1 is MNHNS, CDR2 SASEGT. DNA for the CDR3: TGTGCCAGCAGTGACTCCGGGTCCTATGGCTACACCTTC. It encodes CASSDSGSYGYTF.

This clone was seen more than once but under ten times. V usage is TRBV5-1 and J usage is TRBJ1-6; D gene unclear. Trimming removed 4 bases at V and 2 bases at J, with 10 bases between. Germline lookup yields CDR1 SGHRS and CDR2 YFSETQ. The CDR3 is 15 residues long. CDR3 bases: TGCGCCAGCAGCCCGGAGGTGGCCTATAATTCACCCCTCCACTTT. Protein: CASSPEVAYNSPLHF. The full variable domain, with the rest looked up from reference TRBV5-1 and TRBJ1-6, is KAGVTQTPRYLIKTRGQQVTLSCSPISGHRSVSWYQQTPGQGLQFLFEYFSETQRNKGNFPGRFSGRQFSNSRSEMNVSTLELGDSALYLCASSPEVAYNSPLHFGNGTRLTVT.

This chain joins TRBV18 and TRBJ2-5; D is undetermined. The germline V gene has CDR1 KGHSH and CDR2 LQKENI. This CDR3 is 15 amino acids long. The V end was cut by 3 bases, the J end by 4 bases, with 15 bases between. The chain's CDR3 is CASSPLALDGETQYF. CDR3 DNA sequence: TGTGCCAGCTCACCCTTGGCTCTAGACGGAGAGACCCAGTACTTC.

J is TRBJ2-3 and V is TRBV10-3; 8 bases line up with TRBD2. V was clipped by 4 bases and J by 7 bases; unmatched bases: 10. CDR1 ENHRY and CDR2 SYGVKD come from the germline V gene. The CDR3 covers 15 residues. CDR3 sequence reads: CAISVERGTSYTQYF. CDR3 nucleotide sequence: TGTGCCATCAGTGTCGAGCGGGGGACCTCCTATACGCAGTATTTT.

The chain employs TRBV5-1 and TRBJ1-1; tentative D call: TRBD1 (6 bases). Germline V gene data show CDR1 as SGHRS and CDR2 as YFSETQ. CDR3 length: 14 amino acids. The V end lost 4 bases, the J end lost 4 bases, and 14 bases lay between the germline ends. The DNA of the CDR3 is TGCGCCAGCAGCAAACAGGGTTTGGGCACTGAAGCTTTCTTT. Translation gives CASSKQGLGTEAFF.

This chain uses TRBV15 with TRBJ2-7; D ambiguous. Germline lookup yields CDR1 LNHNV and CDR2 YYDKDF (reference sequence). The ends were cut back, 1 base at V and 4 bases at J, with 11 bases in the middle. CDR3 length equals 14 residues. CDR3 in DNA: TGTGCCACCAGCAGAGGGTCCTTTACATACGAGCAGTACTTC. This codes for CATSRGSFTYEQYF.

This chain uses TRBV18 with TRBJ2-1; 9 nucleotides line up with TRBD1. The J segment lost 2 bases and the V segment lost 1 base, leaving 9 bases of the junction unmatched. Germline loops: CDR1 KGHSH, CDR2 LQKENI. The CDR3 is 18 amino acids. CDR3 amino acids: CASSPLPPGTGTYNEQFF. The CDR3 region has the DNA TGTGCCAGCTCACCACTGCCTCCGGGGACAGGGACCTACAATGAGCAGTTCTTC.